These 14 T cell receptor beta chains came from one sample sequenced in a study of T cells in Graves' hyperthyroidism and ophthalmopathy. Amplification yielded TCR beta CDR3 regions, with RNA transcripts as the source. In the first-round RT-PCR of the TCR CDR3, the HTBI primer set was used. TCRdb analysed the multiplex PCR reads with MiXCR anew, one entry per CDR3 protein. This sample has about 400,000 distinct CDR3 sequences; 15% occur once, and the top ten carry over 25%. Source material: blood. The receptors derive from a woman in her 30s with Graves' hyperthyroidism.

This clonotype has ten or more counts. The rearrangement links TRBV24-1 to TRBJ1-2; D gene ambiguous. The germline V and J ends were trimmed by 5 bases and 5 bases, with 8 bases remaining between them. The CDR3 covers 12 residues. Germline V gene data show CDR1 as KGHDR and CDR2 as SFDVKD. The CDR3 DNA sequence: TGTGCCACCAGTGGCGGCGGATATGGCTACACCTTC. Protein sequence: CATSGGGYGYTF.

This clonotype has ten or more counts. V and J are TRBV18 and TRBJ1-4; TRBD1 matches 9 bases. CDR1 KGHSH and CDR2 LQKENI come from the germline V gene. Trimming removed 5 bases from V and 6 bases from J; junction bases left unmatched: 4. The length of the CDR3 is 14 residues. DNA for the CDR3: TGTGCCAGCTCAACCGGGACAGGGCATGAAAAACTGTTTTTT. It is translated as CASSTGTGHEKLFF. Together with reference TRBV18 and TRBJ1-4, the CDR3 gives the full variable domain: NAGVMQNPRHLVRRRGQEARLRCSPMKGHSHVYWYRQLPEEGLKFMVYLQKENIIDESGMPKERFSAEFPKEGPSILRIQQVVRGDSAAYFCASSTGTGHEKLFFGSGTQLSVL.

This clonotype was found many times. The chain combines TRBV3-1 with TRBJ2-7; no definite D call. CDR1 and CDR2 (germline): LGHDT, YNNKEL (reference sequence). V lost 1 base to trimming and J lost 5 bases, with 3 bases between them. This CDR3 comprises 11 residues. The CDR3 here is CASSQVDEQYF. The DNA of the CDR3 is TGTGCCAGCAGCCAAGTGGACGAGCAGTACTTC.

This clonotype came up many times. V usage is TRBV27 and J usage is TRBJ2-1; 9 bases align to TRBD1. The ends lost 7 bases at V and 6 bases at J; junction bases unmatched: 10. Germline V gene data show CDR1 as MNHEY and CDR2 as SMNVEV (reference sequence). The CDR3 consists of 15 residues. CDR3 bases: TGTGCCAGCACTCCCGGGACAGGGTTATCCAATGAGCAGTTCTTC. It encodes CASTPGTGLSNEQFF.

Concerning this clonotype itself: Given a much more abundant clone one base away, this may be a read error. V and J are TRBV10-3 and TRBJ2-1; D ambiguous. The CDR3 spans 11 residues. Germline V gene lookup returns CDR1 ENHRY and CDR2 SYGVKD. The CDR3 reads CATSAGNEHFF. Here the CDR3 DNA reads TGTGCCACCAGCGCTGGCAATGAGCATTTCTTC.

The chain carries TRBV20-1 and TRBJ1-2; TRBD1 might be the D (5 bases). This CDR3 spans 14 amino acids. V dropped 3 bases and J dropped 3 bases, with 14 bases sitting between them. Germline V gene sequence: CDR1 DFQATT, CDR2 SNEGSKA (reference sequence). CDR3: CSARDTAGDYGYTF. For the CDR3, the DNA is TGCAGTGCTAGGGACACGGCGGGGGACTATGGCTACACCTTC.

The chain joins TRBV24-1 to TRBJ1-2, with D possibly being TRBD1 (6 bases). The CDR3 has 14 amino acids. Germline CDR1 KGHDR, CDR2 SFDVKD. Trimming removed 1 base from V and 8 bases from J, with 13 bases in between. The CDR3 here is CATSDFSGEGGYTF. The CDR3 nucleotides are TGTGCCACCAGTGATTTTTCAGGGGAGGGCGGCTACACCTTC.

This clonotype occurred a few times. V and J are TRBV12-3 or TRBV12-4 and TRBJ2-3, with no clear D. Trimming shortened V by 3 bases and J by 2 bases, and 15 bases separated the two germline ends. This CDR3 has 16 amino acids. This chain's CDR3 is CASSFSPGVHTDTQYF. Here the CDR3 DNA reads TGTGCCAGCAGTTTTTCCCCCGGAGTGCACACAGATACGCAGTATTTT.

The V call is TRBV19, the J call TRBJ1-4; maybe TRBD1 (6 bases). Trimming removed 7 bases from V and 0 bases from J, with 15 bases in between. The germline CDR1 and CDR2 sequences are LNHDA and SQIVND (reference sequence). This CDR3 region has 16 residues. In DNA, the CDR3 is TGTGCCAGTACCCCGACAGGACCTGCAACTAATGAAAAACTGTTTTTT. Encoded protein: CASTPTGPATNEKLFF.

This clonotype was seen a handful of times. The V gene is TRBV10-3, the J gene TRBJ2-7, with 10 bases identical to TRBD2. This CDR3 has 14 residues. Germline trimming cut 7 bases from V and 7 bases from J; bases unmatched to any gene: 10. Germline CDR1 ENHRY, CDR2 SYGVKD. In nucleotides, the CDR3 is TGTGCCATCACTTCAAGCGGGAGGGCCGGTGAGCAGTACTTC. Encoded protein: CAITSSGRAGEQYF.

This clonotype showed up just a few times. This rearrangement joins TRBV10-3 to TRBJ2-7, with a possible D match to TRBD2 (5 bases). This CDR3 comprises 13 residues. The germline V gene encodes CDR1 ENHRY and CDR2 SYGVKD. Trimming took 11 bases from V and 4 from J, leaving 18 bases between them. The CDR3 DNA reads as TGTGCCGTACAGAGACTAAATTCGTACGAGCAGTACTTC. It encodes CAVQRLNSYEQYF.

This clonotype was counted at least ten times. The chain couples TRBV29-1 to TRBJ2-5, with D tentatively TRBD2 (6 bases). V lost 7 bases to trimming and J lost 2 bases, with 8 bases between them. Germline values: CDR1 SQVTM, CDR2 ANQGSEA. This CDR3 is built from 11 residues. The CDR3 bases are TGCAGCGGTGGACTACAAGAGACCCAGTACTTC. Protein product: CSGGLQETQYF.

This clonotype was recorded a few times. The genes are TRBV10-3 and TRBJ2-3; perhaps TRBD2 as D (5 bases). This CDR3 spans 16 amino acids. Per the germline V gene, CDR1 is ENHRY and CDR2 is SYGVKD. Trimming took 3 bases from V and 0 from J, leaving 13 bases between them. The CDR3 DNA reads TGTGCCATCAGTGACTTGGGGAGAGCTAGCACAGATACGCAGTATTTT. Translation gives CAISDLGRASTDTQYF.

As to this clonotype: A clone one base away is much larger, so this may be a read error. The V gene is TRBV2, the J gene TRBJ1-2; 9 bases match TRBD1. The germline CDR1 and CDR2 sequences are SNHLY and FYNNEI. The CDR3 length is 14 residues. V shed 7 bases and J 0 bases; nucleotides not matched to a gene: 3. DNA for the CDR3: TGTGCCAGCACCCGGACAGGGGCTAACTATGGCTACACCTTC. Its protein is CASTRTGANYGYTF.